Below are 12 T cell receptor beta chains sequenced from a single sample in a study of technical replicates of blood from several donors. Generated by immunoSEQ multiplex PCR, the TCRdb table keeps only in-frame clones and is missing some. The table includes more than 70,000 clones, about 96% detected once. Sample: T cells isolated from PBMCs. Every receptor here comes from a human donor in good health.

V gene TRBV5-1 combines with J gene TRBJ2-3; D is unresolved. Per the germline V gene, CDR1 is SGHRS and CDR2 is YFSETQ. The CDR3 contains 14 residues. Between the trimmed V and J ends, which lost 0 bases and 2 bases, there was a span of 7 bases. The CDR3 DNA sequence: TGCGCCAGCAGCTTGGATATCTCCACAGATACGCAGTATTTT. Its translation: CASSLDISTDTQYF.

V is TRBV19 and J is TRBJ1-1; the match to TRBD1 covers 9 bases. The CDR3 totals 15 residues. The junction had 8 bases not matched to a gene; V was cut back by 6 bases and J by 3 bases. CDR1 LNHDA and CDR2 SQIVND come from the germline V gene (reference sequence). This CDR3 is CASSDRGSLYTEAFF. DNA of the CDR3: TGTGCCAGTAGCGACAGGGGGAGTTTATACACTGAAGCTTTCTTT. The full variable domain, with the rest looked up from reference TRBV19 and TRBJ1-1, is DGGITQSPKYLFRKEGQNVTLSCEQNLNHDAMYWYRQDPGQGLRLIYYSQIVNDFQKGDIAEGYSVSREKKESFPLTVTSAQKNPTAFYLCASSDRGSLYTEAFFGQGTRLTVV.

The rearrangement links TRBV30 to TRBJ2-5, with 14 bases fitting TRBD2. The CDR3 spans 16 residues. The V gene end was trimmed by 4 bases and the J gene end by 4 bases; junction bases not matched to a gene: 8. CDR1 is GTSNPN, CDR2 SVGIG, per germline (reference sequence). Written as DNA, the CDR3 is TGTGCCTGGAAAGGGACTAGCGGGGGCCTTCGAGAGACCCAGTACTTC. Amino acids: CAWKGTSGGLRETQYF.

The chain joins TRBV27 to TRBJ1-1; a possible D gene is TRBD1 (6 bases). The CDR3 is 13 residues long. Trimming pared 4 bases from V and 3 bases from J, leaving 9 bases between. The germline CDR1 and CDR2 sequences are MNHEY and SMNVEV (reference sequence). CDR3 in DNA: TGTGCCAGCAGTTCGGACAGTTACACTGAAGCTTTCTTT. This codes for CASSSDSYTEAFF.

This chain uses TRBV5-1 with TRBJ2-5; 8 nucleotides line up with TRBD1. CDR1 is SGHRS and CDR2 is YFSETQ in the germline V gene. CDR3 length: 14 residues. The trim removed 4 bases at V and 5 bases at J, leaving 7 bases unmatched. DNA of the CDR3: TGCGCCAGCAGCACCCAGGGGGCAAGGGAGACCCAGTACTTC. Its translation: CASSTQGARETQYF.

Here the CDR3 DNA reads TGTGCCAGCAGTTACTCGATATTAGCCGGGGGGTCCCAGTACTTC. It translates to CASSYSILAGGSQYF. J is TRBJ2-5 and V is TRBV6-5; 7 bases are a match to TRBD2. Trimming cost V 0 bases and J 9 bases; bases outside gene matches: 10. CDR3 length: 15 amino acids. Germline CDR1 is MNHEY and CDR2 is SVGAGI.

The chain joins TRBV9 to TRBJ2-3; D unclear. The CDR3 contains 12 residues. CDR1 is SGDLS, CDR2 YYNGEE, per germline. Trimming stripped 3 bases from V and 6 bases from J, with 8 bases between. This CDR3 reads CASSAYSDTQYF. The CDR3 nucleotides read TGTGCCAGCAGCGCATACTCGGATACGCAGTATTTT.

This clone was observed a single time. The chain couples TRBV19 to TRBJ1-6; TRBD1 matches 9 bases. The length of the CDR3 is 17 residues. The germline V gene has CDR1 LNHDA and CDR2 SQIVND (reference sequence). Losses at the gene ends were 7 bases for V and 0 bases for J; bases not matched to a gene: 7. The CDR3 reads CASKTGTGSSYNSPLHF. DNA for the CDR3: TGTGCCAGTAAAACCGGGACAGGGAGCTCCTATAATTCACCCCTCCACTTT. Filled out from reference TRBV19 and TRBJ1-6, the complete variable domain reads DGGITQSPKYLFRKEGQNVTLSCEQNLNHDAMYWYRQDPGQGLRLIYYSQIVNDFQKGDIAEGYSVSREKKESFPLTVTSAQKNPTAFYLCASKTGTGSSYNSPLHFGNGTRLTVT.

This chain joins TRBV6-5 and TRBJ2-7, with 8 bases matching TRBD1. Germline V gene lookup returns CDR1 MNHEY and CDR2 SVGAGI. J gave up 5 bases and V 4 bases, and 13 bases lay outside the gene matches. The CDR3 length is 16 residues. The chain's CDR3 is CASSSKWTGRIHEQYF. CDR3 DNA sequence: TGTGCCAGCAGTTCCAAGTGGACAGGGAGGATCCACGAGCAGTACTTC.

The chain couples TRBV28 to TRBJ2-7; TRBD2 matches 10 bases. The junction had 11 bases not matched to a gene; V was cut back by 11 bases and J by 7 bases. From germline, CDR1 is MDHEN and CDR2 SYDVKM. The CDR3 runs 13 residues. This CDR3 reads CACQAGGPQEQYF. Written as DNA, the CDR3 is TGTGCCTGTCAAGCGGGAGGGCCGCAAGAGCAGTACTTC.

V and J are TRBV10-2 and TRBJ2-3; 8 bases are shared with TRBD2. V was pared by 4 bases and J by 4 bases, with 7 bases of the junction left unmatched. This CDR3 contains 15 residues. CDR1 WSHSY and CDR2 SAAADI come from the germline V gene. The CDR3 sequence is CASSATGGGPDTQYF. CDR3 DNA sequence: TGCGCCAGCAGTGCGACCGGGGGGGGCCCAGATACGCAGTATTTT.

The chain carries TRBV7-6 and TRBJ2-1; 7 bases align to TRBD2. This CDR3 contains 15 residues. Germline loops: CDR1 SGHVS, CDR2 FNYEAQ. V lost 0 bases to trimming and J lost 3 bases; unmatched junction nucleotides: 2. For the CDR3, the DNA is TGTGCCAGCAGCTTAGCTCGCGGGGGCTACAATGAGCAGTTCTTC. Translation gives CASSLARGGYNEQFF.